The following is a T cell receptor beta chain sequence with its context. Which antigen it targets is not known. Base qualities are not recorded, but no much larger clone differs from it by a single base. The data originate from a study of blood T cell repertoires in COVID-19 (dated by TCRdb to 2019 to 2021). Some background on the complete study: Samples from collaborators originated in the United States, Italy and Spain and spanned both the acute and convalescent phases of COVID-19. The prospective study material was composed of cDNA or gDNA derived from T cells, B-cell-depleted T cells, or PBMCs. The dataset comprised deeply sampled blood TCRbeta repertoires from subjects exposed to, actively infected with, or recovered from COVID-19. The repertoires were made available in a free public database intended to serve as a resource for research on the immune response to SARS-CoV-2. The samples were drawn from the first 160 participants of the ongoing ImmuneRACE study and from 1,254 subjects provided by 6 global collaborators. The sample metadata nearly always contained a de-identified subject ID, COVID-19 status, age in years and sex. Where HLA class I and class II types were available, the types were taken from metadata supplied by the sample provider, not from assay-based typing. The paper's findings and limits, for the study overall: Clinical and demographic metadata were provided uncurated, with the amount varying by source and participant.

The immunoSEQ Assay, a bias-controlled multiplex PCR, was used to amplify TCRbeta CDR3 regions from genomic DNA. As for the original processing: The number of nucleated cells in each sample was estimated from the amplification of reference gene primers within the assay. To quantify the absolute abundance of each unique TCRbeta CDR3 rearrangement, sequence reads were collapsed and filtered. For each sample, productive Simpson clonality was calculated as the square root of Simpson's diversity index across productive rearrangements. TCRdb mirrors the immuneACCESS table, restricted to in-frame sequences. Some clones are absent from its copies; in checked studies, under half trace to an unresolved V gene, and the reason for the others is unknown. V and J calls and clone size follow that table, whereas D and trimming were derived from the DNA. Across this sample there are about 210,000 clones, with 89% seen only once. The ten most abundant clones make up about 5% of the sample.

Including the terminal cysteine and phenylalanine, the CDR3 comprises 15 residues. Only the CDR3 portion is preserved as DNA: 45 bases, with reading frame beginning at the first base. V loses 3 bases of germline sequence and J loses 3 bases, and the interval between the two ends is 15 bases. The germline V gene (reference sequence) gives CDR1 as GTSNPN and CDR2 as SVGIG. The collaborating institutions used their own protocols to collect whole blood in K2EDTA tubes. For TCRbeta analysis, collaborator samples were shipped as frozen whole blood, as isolated PBMCs, or as DNA extracted from either sample type.

The receptor's source is a middle-aged woman with acute or convalescent COVID-19. The rearranged segments are TRBV30 and TRBJ1-3, and TRBD1 may be the D gene, going by 6 matching bases. Source material: peripheral blood. For the CDR3, the sequence is CAWRAQGLGGNTIYF. The sequence in DNA is TGTGCCTGGAGAGCACAGGGACTAGGTGGAAACACCATATATTTT.